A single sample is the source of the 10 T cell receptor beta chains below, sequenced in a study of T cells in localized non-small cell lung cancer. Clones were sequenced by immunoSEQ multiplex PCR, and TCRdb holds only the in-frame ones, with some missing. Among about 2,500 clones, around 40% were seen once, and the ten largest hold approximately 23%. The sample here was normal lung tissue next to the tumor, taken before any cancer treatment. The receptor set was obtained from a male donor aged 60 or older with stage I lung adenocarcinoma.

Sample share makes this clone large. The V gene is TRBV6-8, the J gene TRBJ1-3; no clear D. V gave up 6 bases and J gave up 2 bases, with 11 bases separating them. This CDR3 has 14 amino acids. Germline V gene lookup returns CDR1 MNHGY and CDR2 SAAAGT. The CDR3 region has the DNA TGTGCCAGCAGAACCGGGCCGACTGGAAACACCATATATTTT. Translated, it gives CASRTGPTGNTIYF.

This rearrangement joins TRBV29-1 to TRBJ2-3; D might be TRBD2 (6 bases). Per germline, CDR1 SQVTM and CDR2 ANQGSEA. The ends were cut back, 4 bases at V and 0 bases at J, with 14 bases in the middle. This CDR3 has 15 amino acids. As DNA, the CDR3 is TGCAGCGTTGGGGATAGCGGACTTAGCACAGATACGCAGTATTTT. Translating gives CSVGDSGLSTDTQYF.

The CDR3 protein is CAWSGGGYTEAFF. The CDR3 DNA follows: TGTGCCTGGAGTGGAGGGGGCTACACTGAAGCTTTCTTT. The chain links TRBV30 to TRBJ1-1; 7 nucleotides align to TRBD1. Per germline, CDR1 GTSNPN and CDR2 SVGIG (reference sequence). Germline trimming cut 1 base from V and 3 bases from J; bases unmatched to any gene: 2. The CDR3 is made up of 13 amino acids.

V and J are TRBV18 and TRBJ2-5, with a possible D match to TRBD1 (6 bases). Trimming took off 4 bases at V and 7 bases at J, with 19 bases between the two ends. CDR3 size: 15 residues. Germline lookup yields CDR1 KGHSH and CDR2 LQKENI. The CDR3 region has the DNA TGTGCCAGCTCACGGGCCTCGGACAGCTCAGGGACCCAGTACTTC. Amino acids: CASSRASDSSGTQYF.

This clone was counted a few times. The CDR3 region has the DNA TGTGCCAGCAGTACCGAGGCGGGGACAGGGGATAGTCAGCCCCAGCATTTT. As protein: CASSTEAGTGDSQPQHF. This sequence joins TRBV6-8 and TRBJ1-5; 10 bases match TRBD1. Germline loops: CDR1 MNHGY, CDR2 SAAAGT. CDR3 length equals 17 residues. The trim removed 5 bases at V and 6 bases at J, leaving 13 bases unmatched.

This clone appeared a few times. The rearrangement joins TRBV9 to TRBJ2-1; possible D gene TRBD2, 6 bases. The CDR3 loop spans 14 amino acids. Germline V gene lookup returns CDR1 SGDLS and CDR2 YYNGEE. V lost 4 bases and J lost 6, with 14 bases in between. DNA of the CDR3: TGTGCCAGCAGCCCGGACTTGGGGGGCAATGAGCAGTTCTTC. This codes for CASSPDLGGNEQFF.

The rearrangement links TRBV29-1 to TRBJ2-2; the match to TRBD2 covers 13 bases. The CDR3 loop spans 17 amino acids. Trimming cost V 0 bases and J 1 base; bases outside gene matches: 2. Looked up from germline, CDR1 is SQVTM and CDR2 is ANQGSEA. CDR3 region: CSVEEGLAGLNTGELFF. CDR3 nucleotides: TGCAGCGTTGAAGAGGGACTAGCGGGACTGAACACCGGGGAGCTGTTTTTT.

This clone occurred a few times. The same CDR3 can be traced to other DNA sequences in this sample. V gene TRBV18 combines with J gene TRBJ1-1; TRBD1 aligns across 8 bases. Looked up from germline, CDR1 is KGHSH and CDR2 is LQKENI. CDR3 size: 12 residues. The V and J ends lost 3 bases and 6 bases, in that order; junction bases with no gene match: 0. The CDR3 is CASSPGQAEAFF. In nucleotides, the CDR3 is TGTGCCAGCTCACCGGGACAGGCTGAAGCTTTCTTT.

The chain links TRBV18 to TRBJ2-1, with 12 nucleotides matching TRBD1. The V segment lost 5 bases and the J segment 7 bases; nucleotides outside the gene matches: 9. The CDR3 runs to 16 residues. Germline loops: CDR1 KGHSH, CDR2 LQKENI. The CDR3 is CASSFARDRGRNEQFF. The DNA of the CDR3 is TGTGCCAGCTCATTCGCCCGGGACAGGGGGCGAAATGAGCAGTTCTTC.

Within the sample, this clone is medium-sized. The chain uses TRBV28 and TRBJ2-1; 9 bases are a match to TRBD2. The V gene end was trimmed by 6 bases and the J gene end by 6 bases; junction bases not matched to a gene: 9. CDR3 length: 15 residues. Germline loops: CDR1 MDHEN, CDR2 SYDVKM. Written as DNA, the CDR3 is TGTGCCAGCAGCCTCACCCGGACTAGCGTCAATGAGCAGTTCTTC. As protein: CASSLTRTSVNEQFF.